This T cell receptor beta chain appears in the sequencing data of a study of vaccination and CD4 T cells after COVID-19. Across the whole study: Overlapping spike pools from SARS-CoV-2 and HCoV-NL63, HCoV-OC43 and HCoV-229E served as culture stimuli.

This CDR3 contains 14 residues. V shed 5 bases and J shed 4 bases, with 14 bases lying between them. Germline V gene sequence: CDR1 MNHNS, CDR2 SASEGT. Study-level findings and limits: A nonsignificant rise from roughly 21 to 40 was seen in the median number of SARS-CoV-2-reactive clonotypes.

Treatment specified: roughly 11-day PBMC culture with coronavirus spike peptide pools or control peptides (ViraFEST assay). Expansion of antigen-specific T cells with peptide pools by ViraFEST preceded sequencing of TCRs. As regards this clonotype: The target antigen is unknown.

Sequence data for DNA of cultured CD4+ T cells were generated by the Oncomine TCR Beta short-read assay. TCRdb redid the calling of the PCR reads with MiXCR, one entry per CDR3 protein. Here the sample spans some 20,000 distinct CDR3 sequences, over 55% being singletons. The receptor's source is a human donor who had recovered from COVID-19. Sequenced: CD4+ T cells from blood, cultured in vitro. V gene TRBV6-1 combines with J gene TRBJ1-1; D is perhaps TRBD1 (5 bases). The DNA of the CDR3 is TGTGCCAGCAGTTACAAGGGGTGGGGCACTGAAGCTTTCTTT. Translation gives CASSYKGWGTEAFF.